Sequencing of this T cell receptor (beta chain) was carried out in a study of T cell responses to AZD1222 COVID-19 vaccine. Notes on the study in general: Once two AZD1222 doses were given, Spike-specific TCR breadth and depth went up. Spike as a whole was targeted by vaccine-associated CD4 TCRs, dominant at 160-218 and 743-854. Clonal diversity was possibly underestimated, and the donors were mostly white British, with more females. Nearly half of unique spike-specific TCRs reportedly avoided B.1.351 and B.1.1.7 mutated regions.

The CDR3 runs 13 residues. V was clipped by 8 bases and J by 10 bases; unmatched bases: 11. Per germline, CDR1 GTSNPN and CDR2 SVGIG (reference sequence). To note about this clone: Its antigen remains unidentified.

Sequenced by immunoSEQ multiplex PCR; TCRdb stores in-frame clones only, minus some. This sample yields 25,000 to 35,000 clones, of which about 89% are seen a single time; 1.3% belongs to the top ten. The rearrangement uses TRBV30 and TRBJ1-6, with 7 bases matching TRBD1. The starting material was peripheral blood, obtained on day 0 of AZD1222 vaccination. This receptor was taken from an adult in good health. The CDR3 reads CAGCRDSGSPLHF. The CDR3 nucleotides are TGTGCCGGTTGTCGGGACAGTGGGTCACCCCTCCACTTT.